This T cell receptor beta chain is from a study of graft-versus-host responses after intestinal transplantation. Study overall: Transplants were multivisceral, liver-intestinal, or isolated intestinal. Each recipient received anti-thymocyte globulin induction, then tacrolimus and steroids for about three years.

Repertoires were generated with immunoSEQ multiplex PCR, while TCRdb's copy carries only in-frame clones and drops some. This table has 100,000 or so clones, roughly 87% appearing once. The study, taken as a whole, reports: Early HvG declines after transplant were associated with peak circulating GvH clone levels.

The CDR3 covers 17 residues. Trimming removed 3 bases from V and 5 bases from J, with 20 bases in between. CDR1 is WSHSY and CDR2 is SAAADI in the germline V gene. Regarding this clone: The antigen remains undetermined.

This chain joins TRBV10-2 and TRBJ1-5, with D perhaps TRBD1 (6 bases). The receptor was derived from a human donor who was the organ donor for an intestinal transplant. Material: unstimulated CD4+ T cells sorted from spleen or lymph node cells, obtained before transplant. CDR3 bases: TGCGCCAGCAGTGAAGTGTCGGGCAGGGGCCCTTATCAGCCCCAGCATTTT. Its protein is CASSEVSGRGPYQPQHF.